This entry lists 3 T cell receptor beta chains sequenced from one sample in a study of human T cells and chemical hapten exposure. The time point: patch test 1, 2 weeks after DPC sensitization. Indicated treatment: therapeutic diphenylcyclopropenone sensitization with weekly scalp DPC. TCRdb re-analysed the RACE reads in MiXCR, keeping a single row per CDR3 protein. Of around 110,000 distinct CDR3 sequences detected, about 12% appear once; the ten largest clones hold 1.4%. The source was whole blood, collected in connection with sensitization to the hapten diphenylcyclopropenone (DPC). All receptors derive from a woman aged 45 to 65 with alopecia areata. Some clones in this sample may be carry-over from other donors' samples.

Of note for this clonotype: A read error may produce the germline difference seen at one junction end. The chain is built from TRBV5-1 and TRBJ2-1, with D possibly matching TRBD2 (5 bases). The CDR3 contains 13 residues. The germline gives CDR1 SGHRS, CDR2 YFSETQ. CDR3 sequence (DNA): TGCGCCAGCAGCTTCGGCGGGCGGAATGAACAGTTCTTC. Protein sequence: CASSFGGRNEQFF.

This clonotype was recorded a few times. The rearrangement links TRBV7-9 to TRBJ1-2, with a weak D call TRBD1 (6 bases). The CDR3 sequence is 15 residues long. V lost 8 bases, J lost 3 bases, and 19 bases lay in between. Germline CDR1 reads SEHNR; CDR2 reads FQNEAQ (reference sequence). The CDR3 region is CASLEWGRYDYGYTF. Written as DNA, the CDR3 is TGTGCCAGCCTTGAGTGGGGGCGGTACGACTATGGCTACACCTTC.

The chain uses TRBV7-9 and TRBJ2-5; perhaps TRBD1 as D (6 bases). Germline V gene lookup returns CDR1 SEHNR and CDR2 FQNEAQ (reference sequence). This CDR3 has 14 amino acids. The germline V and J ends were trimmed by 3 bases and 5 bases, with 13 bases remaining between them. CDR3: CASSFPQGGETQYF. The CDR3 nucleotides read TGTGCCAGCAGCTTTCCACAGGGTGGTGAGACCCAGTACTTC. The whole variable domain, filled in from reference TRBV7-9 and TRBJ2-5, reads DTGVSQNPRHKITKRGQNVTFRCDPISEHNRLYWYRQTLGQGPEFLTYFQNEAQLEKSRLLSDRFSAERPKGSFSTLEIQRTEQGDSAMYLCASSFPQGGETQYFGPGTRLLVL.